One and the same sample provided the 31 T cell receptor beta chains below, sequenced in a study of blood T cells in healthy people across ages. Sample-barcoded 5' priming and a J-beta primer mix drove a second PCR of about 6 to 11 cycles. Each CDR3 protein gets one entry after TCRdb re-called the 5' RACE reads with MiXCR. The profile covers around 780,000 distinct CDR3 sequences, with 56% appearing a single time and around a quarter taken by the ten largest. The sequenced sample was blood. Source of these receptors: a man aged 35 to 55 in good health.

The chain recombines TRBV6-2 or TRBV6-3 with TRBJ2-1, with 12 bases lining up with TRBD2. CDR1 and CDR2 from the germline V gene are MNHEY and SVGEGT. This CDR3 has 17 amino acids. Trimming took 2 bases from V and 10 from J; bases not matched to a gene: 12. CDR3 amino acids: CASSYRRLAGAVGEQFF. The CDR3 DNA sequence: TGTGCCAGCAGTTACAGGCGACTAGCGGGAGCGGTGGGCGAGCAGTTCTTC.

Comment on this clonotype: One end of the junction is discordant with germline, which a read error may explain. The chain uses TRBV5-1 and TRBJ2-7, with 8 bases matching TRBD1. Germline CDR1 reads SGHRS; CDR2 reads YFSETQ. This CDR3 contains 15 residues. In nucleotides, the CDR3 is TGCGCCGGCAGCTCCCGGACAGGGCCAGACTACGAGCAGTACTTC. Translation gives CAGSSRTGPDYEQYF.

The V call is TRBV12-3 or TRBV12-4, the J call TRBJ1-5; D is undetermined. V lost 0 bases to trimming and J lost 6 bases, with 9 bases between them. The CDR3 is 14 residues long. CDR3 sequence reads: CASSLASHSQPQHF. CDR3 DNA sequence: TGTGCCAGCAGTTTAGCTTCTCATAGTCAGCCCCAGCATTTT.

V is TRBV27 and J is TRBJ1-1, with a tentative D call TRBD1 (6 bases). Deletions cut 2 bases from V and 5 bases from J, with 15 bases between. The CDR3 runs 15 residues. In germline, CDR1 is MNHEY, CDR2 SMNVEV (reference sequence). CDR3 DNA: TGTGCCAGCAGTTTAGGACAGCCCGGAGGAACTGAAGCTTTCTTT. Amino acids: CASSLGQPGGTEAFF.

The chain uses TRBV21-1 and TRBJ2-5. TRBV21-1 is a pseudogene locus. CDR3 size: 16 residues. The chain's CDR3 is CASSKDGIRSQETQYF. The CDR3 DNA reads as TGTGCCAGCAGCAAAGATGGAATTCGCAGCCAAGAGACCCAGTACTTC.

The chain couples TRBV2 to TRBJ2-7; D unclear. CDR1 and CDR2 (germline): SNHLY, FYNNEI. This CDR3 is built from 13 residues. V lost 7 bases and J lost 5, with 15 bases in between. The CDR3 coding sequence is TGTGCCAGCAACAAAGAGATACAAGACGAGCAGTACTTC. Residues: CASNKEIQDEQYF. Together with reference TRBV2 and TRBJ2-7, the CDR3 gives the full variable domain: EPEVTQTPSHQVTQMGQEVILRCVPISNHLYFYWYRQILGQKVEFLVSFYNNEISEKSEIFDDQFSVERPDGSNFTLKIRSTKLEDSAMYFCASNKEIQDEQYFGPGTRLTVT.

The gene calls are TRBV11-3 and TRBJ2-3; 8 bases line up with TRBD2. Germline V gene lookup returns CDR1 SGHNT and CDR2 YENEEA. The CDR3 is made up of 17 amino acids. J lost 3 bases, V lost 5 bases, and 13 bases had no gene match. The CDR3 spells CASSLRGAASGTDTQYF. The CDR3 nucleotides are TGTGCCAGCAGCCTAAGAGGGGCCGCTAGCGGGACAGATACGCAGTATTTT.

The V and J genes are TRBV6-5 and TRBJ2-7; TRBD2 aligns across 8 bases. The CDR3 length is 15 residues. The V segment lost 5 bases and the J segment 1 base; nucleotides outside the gene matches: 7. Germline V lookup: CDR1 MNHEY, CDR2 SVGAGI. CDR3 sequence (DNA): TGTGCCAGCAGTCCCCCCTTAGCGGGATCCTACGAGCAGTACTTC. Its translation: CASSPPLAGSYEQYF.

The V and J genes are TRBV28 and TRBJ2-1, with a weak D call TRBD1 (5 bases). The CDR3 runs to 15 residues. Per germline, CDR1 MDHEN and CDR2 SYDVKM. The V gene lost 8 bases and the J gene lost 4 bases, with 18 bases spanning the gap. CDR3 sequence: CASGHDRRQYNEQFF. In DNA, the CDR3 is TGTGCCAGCGGACATGACAGAAGGCAGTACAATGAGCAGTTCTTC.

The rearrangement uses TRBV20-1 and TRBJ2-5; no definite D call. The J call may be mistaken, given a closer DNA end match to TRBJ2-7. The germline V gene encodes CDR1 DFQATT and CDR2 SNEGSKA (reference sequence). CDR3 length equals 15 residues. The CDR3 reads CSATARGLLGFEQYF. DNA of the CDR3: TGCAGTGCTACCGCCCGCGGCCTCCTGGGTTTCGAGCAGTACTTC.

CDR3 in DNA: TGTGCCAGCAGTGGGCGGACTAGCGGGAGGGAGACCCAGTACTTC. As protein: CASSGRTSGRETQYF. The rearrangement uses TRBV28 and TRBJ2-7; 14 bases map to TRBD2. The J call may not be correct, given that the DNA end is closer to TRBJ2-5. Germline CDR1 MDHEN, CDR2 SYDVKM. The CDR3 extends over 15 amino acids.

V gene TRBV13 combines with J gene TRBJ1-2; 7 nucleotides match TRBD1. The germline gives CDR1 PRHDT, CDR2 FYEKMQ (reference sequence). Trimming at V came to 5 bases and at J to 2 bases, leaving 11 bases not matched to a gene. CDR3 length equals 16 residues. DNA for the CDR3: TGTGCCAGCAGCGAAGGGGGACAGAGACTAAACTATGGCTACACCTTC. This gives the protein CASSEGGQRLNYGYTF.

This clonotype was observed a handful of times. This chain joins TRBV10-3 and TRBJ2-7, with no clear D. V was cut by 9 bases and J by 4 bases, with 16 bases left in between. This CDR3 is 13 amino acids long. Germline V CDR1 and CDR2: ENHRY, SYGVKD. In DNA, the CDR3 is TGTGCCATATCACCCCGTGTTGGTTACGAGCAGTACTTC. Its translation is CAISPRVGYEQYF.

This clonotype was observed a handful of times. This chain links TRBV28 with TRBJ2-1; tentative D call: TRBD2 (5 bases). Germline CDR1 MDHEN, CDR2 SYDVKM. Between the trimmed V and J ends, which lost 8 bases and 7 bases, there was a span of 6 bases. This CDR3 spans 10 amino acids. CDR3 bases: TGTGCCAGCGGGGAGAATGAGCAGTTCTTC. It translates to CASGENEQFF.

This clonotype was found a few times. J is TRBJ2-7 and V is TRBV5-1; 10 bases agree with TRBD2. This CDR3 comprises 18 residues. The trim removed 2 bases at V and 0 bases at J, leaving 11 bases unmatched. The V gene's germline CDR1 is SGHRS and CDR2 YFSETQ. CDR3 nucleotide sequence: TGCGCCAGCAGCTTCGGACTAGCGGAACCTGGAAGCTCCTACGAGCAGTACTTC. Protein sequence: CASSFGLAEPGSSYEQYF.

J is TRBJ2-4 and V is TRBV28; TRBD1 might be the D (5 bases). Per germline, CDR1 MDHEN and CDR2 SYDVKM. V lost 5 bases and J 0 bases, leaving 8 bases between the germline ends. The CDR3 length is 14 residues. The DNA of the CDR3 is TGTGCCAGCAGTACGACAGTAGCCAAAAACATTCAGTACTTC. As protein: CASSTTVAKNIQYF. Combining the CDR3 with reference TRBV28 and TRBJ2-4 gives the whole variable domain DVKVTQSSRYLVKRTGEKVFLECVQDMDHENMFWYRQDPGLGLRLIYFSYDVKMKEKGDIPEGYSVSREKKERFSLILESASTNQTSMYLCASSTTVAKNIQYFGAGTRLSVL.

The chain links TRBV27 to TRBJ2-3; perhaps TRBD1 as D (5 bases). The germline V and J ends were trimmed by 6 bases and 1 base, with 14 bases remaining between them. CDR1 MNHEY and CDR2 SMNVEV come from the germline V gene (reference sequence). The CDR3 is 15 amino acids. This chain's CDR3 is CASRPVRVGTDTQYF. DNA for the CDR3: TGTGCCAGCAGACCCGTCAGGGTGGGCACAGATACGCAGTATTTT.

The chain recombines TRBV5-1 with TRBJ2-3, with 10 bases matching TRBD1. CDR3 length: 15 amino acids. After removal of 3 bases from V and 4 bases from J, the junction contained 5 bases not matched to a gene. CDR1 is SGHRS and CDR2 is YFSETQ in the germline V gene. The CDR3 nucleotides read TGCGCCAGCAGCTCGCGGGGACAGGGGTCAGATACGCAGTATTTT. Translation gives CASSSRGQGSDTQYF.

This clonotype was found a few times. The J gene is TRBJ2-5, the V gene TRBV5-1, with D maybe TRBD1 (5 bases). Gene TRBJ2-7 matches the end of the DNA better, so the J call may be wrong. The CDR3 runs 15 residues. CDR1 is SGHRS, CDR2 YFSETQ, per germline. This chain's CDR3 is CASSLGQGMFHEQYF. The CDR3 nucleotides read TGCGCCAGCAGCTTGGGCCAGGGTATGTTTCACGAGCAGTACTTC.

The chain combines TRBV24-1 with TRBJ2-7, with D unclear. The germline V and J ends were trimmed by 2 bases and 7 bases, with 17 bases remaining between them. Germline V lookup: CDR1 KGHDR, CDR2 SFDVKD. The length of the CDR3 is 15 residues. The CDR3 is CATSDSGGIYNEQYF. The CDR3 nucleotides are TGTGCCACCAGTGATTCAGGTGGCATCTACAATGAGCAGTACTTC.

This clonotype was counted many times. The chain is built from TRBV9 and TRBJ1-2; D remains unclear. Germline V gene data show CDR1 as SGDLS and CDR2 as YYNGEE. This CDR3 has 15 residues. Trimming stripped 3 bases from V and 1 base from J, with 13 bases between. CDR3 protein: CASSGEVGYNYGYTF. DNA for the CDR3: TGTGCCAGCAGCGGAGAGGTGGGTTATAACTATGGCTACACCTTC.

This clonotype appeared once. This chain connects TRBV5-1 to TRBJ2-5; D is unclear. The end of the DNA is better explained by TRBJ2-7, so the J call may be wrong. The CDR3 spans 14 residues. From germline, CDR1 is SGHRS and CDR2 YFSETQ. CDR3 in DNA: TGCGCCAGCAGCTTGGAACTGCCAAGTAACGAGCAGTACTTC. It encodes CASSLELPSNEQYF.

The chain carries TRBV14 and TRBJ1-6, with TRBD1 identical over 8 bases. This CDR3 spans 15 amino acids. The germline gives CDR1 SGHDN, CDR2 FVKESK. Trimming cost V 4 bases and J 8 bases; bases outside gene matches: 7. CDR3 DNA sequence: TGTGCCAGCAGCCGGATTCAGGGGGCGGATTCACCCCTCCACTTT. This sequence encodes CASSRIQGADSPLHF.

J is TRBJ2-7 and V is TRBV29-1; TRBD2 matches at 8 bases. Germline V lookup: CDR1 SQVTM, CDR2 ANQGSEA. This CDR3 has 16 amino acids. V gave up 0 bases and J gave up 5 bases; unmatched junction bases: 12. CDR3 DNA: TGCAGCGTTGAAGATCGGACTAGCAGTTTTAGGGACGAGCAGTACTTC. It encodes CSVEDRTSSFRDEQYF.

This chain links TRBV9 with TRBJ2-7; TRBD1 is a possible D gene (5 bases). The V gene lost 0 bases and the J gene lost 7 bases, with 8 bases spanning the gap. CDR1 is SGDLS, CDR2 YYNGEE, per germline. The CDR3 consists of 12 residues. In DNA form, the CDR3 reads TGTGCCAGCAGCGTAGCCCAGGGAGAGCAGTACTTC. Translated, it gives CASSVAQGEQYF.

This sequence joins TRBV9 and TRBJ2-3; TRBD1 or TRBD2 may be the D gene (6 bases each). V was clipped by 0 bases and J by 4 bases, with 15 bases between them. Germline CDR1 and CDR2: SGDLS and YYNGEE. The CDR3 is 16 residues long. As DNA, the CDR3 is TGTGCCAGCAGCGTAGGAGGGGGAGGTCATTCAGATACGCAGTATTTT. It codes for CASSVGGGGHSDTQYF.

The chain carries TRBV20-1 and TRBJ2-5, with 11 bases matching TRBD2. Germline CDR1 and CDR2: DFQATT and SNEGSKA (reference sequence). The CDR3 totals 14 residues. The V and J ends lost 6 bases and 3 bases, in that order; junction bases with no gene match: 6. The CDR3 loop is CSAPSGLAEETQYF. The CDR3 coding sequence is TGCAGTGCCCCCTCGGGACTAGCGGAAGAGACCCAGTACTTC.

The rearrangement links TRBV7-2 to TRBJ2-1; 16 nucleotides line up with TRBD2. CDR1 and CDR2 (germline): SGHTA, FQGNSA. V gave up 3 bases and J gave up 9 bases; unmatched junction bases: 14. CDR3 length: 19 amino acids. CDR3 DNA sequence: TGTGCCAGCAGCTTTGGGACTAGCGGGAGGGCCAAGACTCGGGGTGAGCAGTTCTTC. Protein sequence: CASSFGTSGRAKTRGEQFF.

The V gene is TRBV7-2, the J gene TRBJ2-1; D is possibly TRBD1 or TRBD2 (5 bases each). The germline V gene encodes CDR1 SGHTA and CDR2 FQGNSA. V was cut by 3 bases and J by 9 bases, with 12 bases left in between. The CDR3 has 13 amino acids. The CDR3 coding sequence is TGTGCCAGCAGCTTCGAACCGAGGGGTGAGCAGTTCTTC. Translated: CASSFEPRGEQFF.

This clonotype has a handful of counts. V is TRBV2 and J is TRBJ2-5; the D is unclear. V lost 3 bases and J lost 1, with 12 bases in between. Germline V gene data show CDR1 as SNHLY and CDR2 as FYNNEI. The CDR3 spans 15 residues. DNA of the CDR3: TGTGCCAGCAGTGATGGGAATAGGGCCCAAGAGACCCAGTACTTC. Its protein product is CASSDGNRAQETQYF.

This clonotype was detected a few times. This rearrangement joins TRBV6-2 or TRBV6-3 to TRBJ2-6; tentative D call: TRBD1 (6 bases). Between the trimmed V and J ends, which lost 8 bases and 5 bases, there was a span of 10 bases. This CDR3 is 13 amino acids long. Germline values: CDR1 MNHEY, CDR2 SVGEGT. The CDR3 spells CASQGHRANVLTF. CDR3 DNA sequence: TGTGCCAGCCAGGGACATCGGGCCAACGTCCTGACTTTC.